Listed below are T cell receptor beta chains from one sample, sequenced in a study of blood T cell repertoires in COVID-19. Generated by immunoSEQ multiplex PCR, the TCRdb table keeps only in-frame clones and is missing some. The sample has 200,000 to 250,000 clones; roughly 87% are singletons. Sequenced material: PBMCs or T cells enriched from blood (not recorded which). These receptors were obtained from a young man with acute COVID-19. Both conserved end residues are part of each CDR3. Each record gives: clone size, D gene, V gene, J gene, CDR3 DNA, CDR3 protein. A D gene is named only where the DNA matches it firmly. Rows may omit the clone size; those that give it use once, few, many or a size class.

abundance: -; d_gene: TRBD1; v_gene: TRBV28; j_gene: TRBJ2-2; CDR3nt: TGTGCCAGCAGTGGGGGGGACAGGGTGCCCGGGGAGCTGTTTTTT; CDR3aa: CASSGGDRVPGELFF
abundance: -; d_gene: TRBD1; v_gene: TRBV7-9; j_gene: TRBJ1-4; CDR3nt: TGTGCCAGCAGCCCCGGGACAGGTGGTGATGAAAAACTGTTTTTT; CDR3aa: CASSPGTGGDEKLFF
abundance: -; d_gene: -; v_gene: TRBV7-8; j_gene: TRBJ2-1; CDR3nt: TGTGCCAGCGGGGAGCGTGGCGAGCAGTTCTTC; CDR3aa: CASGERGEQFF
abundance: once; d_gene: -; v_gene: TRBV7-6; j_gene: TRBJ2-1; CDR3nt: TGTGCCAGCAGCTTTAGGGCGGGAAAGTACAATGAGCAGTTCTTC; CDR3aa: CASSFRAGKYNEQFF
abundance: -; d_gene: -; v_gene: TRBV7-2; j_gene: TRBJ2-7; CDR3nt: TGTGCCAGCAGCCGCCTCGTCGGGTCGGAGACCTACGAGCAGTACTTC; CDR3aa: CASSRLVGSETYEQYF
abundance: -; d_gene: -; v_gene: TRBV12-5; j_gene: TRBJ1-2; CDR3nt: TGTGCTAGTTCCGACAGAGACTATGGCTACACCTTC; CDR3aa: CASSDRDYGYTF
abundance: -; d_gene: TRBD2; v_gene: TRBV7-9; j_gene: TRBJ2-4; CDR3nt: TGTGCCAGCAGCCCCGCCCCTAGCGGAGGGGAAGCCAAAAACATTCAGTACTTC; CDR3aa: CASSPAPSGGEAKNIQYF
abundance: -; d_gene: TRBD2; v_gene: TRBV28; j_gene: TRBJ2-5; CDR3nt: TGTGCCAGCAGTTCGGGACTAGCGGGGAAAGAGACCCAGTACTTC; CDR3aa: CASSSGLAGKETQYF
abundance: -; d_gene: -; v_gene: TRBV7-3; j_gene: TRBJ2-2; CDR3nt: TGTGCCAGCAGCTCGGGAAACGCCGGGGAGCTGTTTTTT; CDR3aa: CASSSGNAGELFF
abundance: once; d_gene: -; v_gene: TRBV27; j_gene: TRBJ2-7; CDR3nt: TGTGCCAGCAGTTACCAGGGTCTGAGCTCCTACGAGCAGTACTTC; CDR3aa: CASSYQGLSSYEQYF
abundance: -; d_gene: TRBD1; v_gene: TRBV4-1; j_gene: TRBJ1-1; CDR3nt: TGCGCCAGCAGCCCGTACAGGGGAGAGGTAACTGAAGCTTTCTTT; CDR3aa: CASSPYRGEVTEAFF
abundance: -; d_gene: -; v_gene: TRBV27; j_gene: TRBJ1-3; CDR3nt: TGTGCCAGCAGCGCAGGGGTGCGGGGAAACACCATATATTTT; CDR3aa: CASSAGVRGNTIYF
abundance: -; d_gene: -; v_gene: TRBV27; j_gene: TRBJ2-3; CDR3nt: TGTGCCAGCAGTCCCGGAGGTGAGGCTGTCGGCGCGGGGCCCGAGAAGAGCACAGATACGCAGTATTTT; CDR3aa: CASSPGGEAVGAGPEKSTDTQYF
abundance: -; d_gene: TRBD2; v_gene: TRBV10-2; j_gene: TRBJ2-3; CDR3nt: TGCGCCAGCAGTGAGTCTAGCGGGAGTGGTACGCAGTATTTT; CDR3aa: CASSESSGSGTQYF
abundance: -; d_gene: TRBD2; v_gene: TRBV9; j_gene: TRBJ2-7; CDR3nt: TGTGCCAGCAGCGTAGCAAGCGGGAGGGCCTACGAGCAGTACTTC; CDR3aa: CASSVASGRAYEQYF
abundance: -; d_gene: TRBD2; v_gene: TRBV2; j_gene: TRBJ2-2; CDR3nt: TGTGCCAGCACCTTGACTAGCGGGACCACCGGGGAGCTGTTTTTT; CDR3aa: CASTLTSGTTGELFF
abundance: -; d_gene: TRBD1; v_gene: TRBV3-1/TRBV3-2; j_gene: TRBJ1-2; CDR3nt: TGTGCCAGCAGCCGGGCAGGGGGACGAAACTATGGCTACACCTTC; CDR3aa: CASSRAGGRNYGYTF
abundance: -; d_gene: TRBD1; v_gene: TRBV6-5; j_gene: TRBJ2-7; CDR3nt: TGTGCCAGCAGTTACGGACAGGGTCCGTACGAGCAGTACTTC; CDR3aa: CASSYGQGPYEQYF
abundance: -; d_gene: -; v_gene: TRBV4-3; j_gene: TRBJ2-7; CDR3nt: TGCGCCAGCAGCCAAAGTCGGGGACATTCCTACGAGCAGTACTTC; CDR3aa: CASSQSRGHSYEQYF
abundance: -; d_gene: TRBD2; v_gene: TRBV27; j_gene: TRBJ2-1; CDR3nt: TGTGCCAGCAGTTTCAGCCGGGACTATCAGTTCTTC; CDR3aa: CASSFSRDYQFF
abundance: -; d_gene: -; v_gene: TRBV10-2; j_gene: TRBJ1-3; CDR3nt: TGCGCCAGCAGTGCCCCCGGAGAAACTGGAAACACCATATATTTT; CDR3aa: CASSAPGETGNTIYF
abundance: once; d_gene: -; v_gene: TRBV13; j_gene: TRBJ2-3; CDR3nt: TGTGCCAGCAGCCGCGGGACCAGCACAGATACGCAGTATTTT; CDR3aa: CASSRGTSTDTQYF
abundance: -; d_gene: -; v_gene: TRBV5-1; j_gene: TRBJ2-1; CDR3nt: TGCGCCAGCAGAAGCGGCTACAATGAGCAGTTCTTC; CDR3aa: CASRSGYNEQFF
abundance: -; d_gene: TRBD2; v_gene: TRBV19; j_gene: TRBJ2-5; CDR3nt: TGTGCCAGTAGACCGGGACTAGCGGGAGATGAGACCCAGTACTTC; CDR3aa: CASRPGLAGDETQYF
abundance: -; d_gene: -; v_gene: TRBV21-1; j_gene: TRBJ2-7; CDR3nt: TGTGCCAGCAGCCCCTGGGCGGGACTAACCTACGAGCAGTACTTC; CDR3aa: CASSPWAGLTYEQYF
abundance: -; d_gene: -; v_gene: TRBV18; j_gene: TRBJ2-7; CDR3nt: TGTGCCAGCTCACCCGGGGGACAGATCGGCCACGAGCAGTACTTC; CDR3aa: CASSPGGQIGHEQYF
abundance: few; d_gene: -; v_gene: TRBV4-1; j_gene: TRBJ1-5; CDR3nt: TGCGCCAGCAGCCAAGTATCGATACCTAACCAGCCCCAGCATTTT; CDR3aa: CASSQVSIPNQPQHF